These T cell receptor beta chains were read from a single sample in a study of blood T cell repertoires in COVID-19. Assay: immunoSEQ multiplex PCR; the TCRdb copy retains only in-frame clones and omits some. This sample yields approximately 140,000 clones, of which around 82% are seen a single time; 13% belongs to the top ten. Input material: peripheral blood. Receptors were obtained from a man in his sixties with active or convalescent COVID-19. Both conserved end residues are part of each CDR3. The order of the fields is clone size, V gene, D gene, J gene, CDR3 protein, CDR3 DNA. D genes are given only for firm matches. Size is stated for part of the rows, as once, few or many counts, or as a class when the clone is expanded.

size: NA
V: TRBV7-8
D: TRBD1
J: TRBJ1-1
CDR3: CASSLDRGTEAFF
DNA: TGTGCCAGCAGCTTAGACAGGGGTACTGAAGCTTTCTTT

size: NA
V: TRBV28
D: NA
J: TRBJ1-5
CDR3: CASLSLGGTISNQPQHF
DNA: TGTGCCAGCCTAAGTCTGGGGGGGACAATTAGCAATCAGCCCCAGCATTTT

size: NA
V: TRBV7-9
D: NA
J: TRBJ1-5
CDR3: CASSLDGGQPQHF
DNA: TGTGCCAGCAGCTTAGACGGAGGGCAGCCCCAGCATTTT

size: NA
V: TRBV11-2
D: TRBD2
J: TRBJ2-2
CDR3: CASSLLRGLAGSRTGELFF
DNA: TGTGCCAGCAGCCTTCTACGAGGACTAGCGGGATCTAGAACCGGGGAGCTGTTTTTT

size: NA
V: TRBV4-3
D: NA
J: TRBJ1-1
CDR3: CASSRMSGGTEAFF
DNA: TGCGCCAGCAGCCGTATGAGTGGAGGCACTGAAGCTTTCTTT

size: NA
V: TRBV6-5
D: NA
J: TRBJ1-4
CDR3: CASIQPGTNEKLFF
DNA: TGTGCCAGCATCCAGCCGGGAACTAATGAAAAACTGTTTTTT

size: NA
V: TRBV5-5
D: NA
J: TRBJ1-2
CDR3: CASSLEGRAHHGYTF
DNA: TGTGCCAGCAGCTTGGAGGGGAGGGCACACCATGGCTACACCTTC

size: NA
V: TRBV2
D: NA
J: TRBJ1-5
CDR3: CASSDRGQPQHF
DNA: TGTGCCAGCAGTGATCGGGGTCAGCCCCAGCATTTT

size: NA
V: TRBV6-5
D: TRBD1
J: TRBJ2-7
CDR3: CASRSSGGGEQYF
DNA: TGTGCCAGCAGGTCCTCAGGGGGCGGCGAGCAGTACTTC

size: NA
V: TRBV11-2
D: TRBD1
J: TRBJ1-2
CDR3: CASSPGTAYGYTF
DNA: TGTGCCAGCAGCCCCGGGACAGCCTATGGCTACACCTTC

size: NA
V: TRBV28
D: TRBD1
J: TRBJ1-1
CDR3: CASVVGTVNTEAFF
DNA: TGTGCCAGCGTTGTGGGGACAGTTAACACTGAAGCTTTCTTT

size: NA
V: TRBV15
D: TRBD1
J: TRBJ1-1
CDR3: CATSPNAGGTEAFF
DNA: TGTGCCACCAGCCCTAATGCAGGGGGCACTGAAGCTTTCTTT

size: NA
V: TRBV7-2
D: TRBD2
J: TRBJ2-7
CDR3: CASTRTSGLYEQYF
DNA: TGTGCCAGCACCCGGACTAGCGGTCTCTACGAGCAGTACTTC

size: NA
V: TRBV5-1
D: NA
J: TRBJ1-2
CDR3: CASSSGNQDGYTF
DNA: TGCGCCAGCAGCTCAGGGAACCAGGATGGCTACACCTTC

size: NA
V: TRBV5-1
D: NA
J: TRBJ2-6
CDR3: CASSLGQGSGANVLTF
DNA: TGCGCCAGCAGCTTGGGCCAGGGTTCTGGGGCCAACGTCCTGACTTTC

size: NA
V: TRBV15
D: TRBD1
J: TRBJ1-1
CDR3: CATSRNRGGTEAFF
DNA: TGTGCCACCAGCAGGAACAGGGGAGGCACTGAAGCTTTCTTT

size: NA
V: TRBV7-9
D: NA
J: TRBJ2-3
CDR3: CASSFNSKGDTQYF
DNA: TGTGCCAGCAGCTTCAACTCAAAGGGGGATACGCAGTATTTT

size: NA
V: TRBV27
D: TRBD1
J: TRBJ2-1
CDR3: CASSTGGITLAAYNEQFF
DNA: TGTGCCAGCAGTACAGGGGGCATAACGCTAGCGGCCTACAATGAGCAGTTCTTC

size: NA
V: TRBV28
D: TRBD2
J: TRBJ2-5
CDR3: CASSFRDGGEYRAQYF
DNA: TGTGCCAGCAGTTTTAGGGACGGGGGGGAATATAGGGCCCAGTACTTC

size: NA
V: TRBV5-1
D: NA
J: TRBJ1-1
CDR3: CASSLNGQQMNTEAFF
DNA: TGCGCCAGCAGCTTGAATGGACAGCAGATGAACACTGAAGCTTTCTTT

size: NA
V: TRBV9
D: NA
J: TRBJ1-1
CDR3: CASTKQGPGTEAFF
DNA: TGTGCCAGCACCAAACAGGGTCCTGGTACTGAAGCTTTCTTT

size: NA
V: TRBV6-2/TRBV6-3
D: NA
J: TRBJ1-1
CDR3: CASSYTGLLDTEAFF
DNA: TGTGCCAGCAGTTACACAGGGCTATTGGACACTGAAGCTTTCTTT

size: NA
V: TRBV28
D: NA
J: TRBJ2-7
CDR3: CASSLEQASYEQYF
DNA: TGTGCCAGCAGTTTAGAGCAGGCATCCTACGAGCAGTACTTC

size: NA
V: TRBV7-2
D: NA
J: TRBJ2-5
CDR3: CASSLALIGETQYF
DNA: TGTGCCAGCAGCTTAGCGCTTATCGGGGAGACCCAGTACTTC

size: NA
V: TRBV18
D: TRBD1
J: TRBJ1-1
CDR3: CASSPTGGTEAFF
DNA: TGTGCCAGCTCACCAACAGGGGGCACTGAAGCTTTCTTT

size: NA
V: TRBV5-5
D: NA
J: TRBJ1-2
CDR3: CASSLEGMRVQDGYTF
DNA: TGTGCCAGCAGCTTGGAAGGTATGCGGGTGCAGGATGGCTACACCTTC

size: few
V: TRBV2
D: TRBD2
J: TRBJ2-4
CDR3: CASSGLAGDGKNIQYF
DNA: TGTGCCAGCAGTGGACTAGCGGGAGATGGCAAAAACATTCAGTACTTC

size: few
V: TRBV24-1
D: NA
J: TRBJ2-1
CDR3: CATSGRWTTGSEQFF
DNA: TGTGCCACCAGTGGACGATGGACAACGGGTAGTGAGCAGTTCTTC

size: once
V: TRBV18
D: NA
J: TRBJ1-1
CDR3: CASSPGGEENTEAFF
DNA: TGTGCCAGCTCACCGGGGGGGGAAGAGAACACTGAAGCTTTCTTT

size: NA
V: TRBV3-1/TRBV3-2
D: TRBD2
J: TRBJ2-1
CDR3: CASSQDASGRNEQFF
DNA: TGTGCCAGCAGCCAAGACGCTAGCGGGAGGAATGAGCAGTTCTTC

size: NA
V: TRBV6-1
D: NA
J: TRBJ2-7
CDR3: CASSEPRGSYEQYF
DNA: TGTGCCAGCAGTGAGCCCAGAGGGAGCTACGAGCAGTACTTC

size: NA
V: TRBV5-1
D: TRBD2
J: TRBJ2-2
CDR3: CASSPLQTSANTGELFF
DNA: TGCGCCAGCAGTCCCCTTCAGACTAGCGCTAACACCGGGGAGCTGTTTTTT

size: NA
V: TRBV28
D: TRBD1
J: TRBJ1-2
CDR3: CASRLQGASRGYTF
DNA: TGTGCCAGCAGGTTACAGGGGGCAAGTCGAGGCTACACCTTC

size: NA
V: TRBV5-1
D: NA
J: TRBJ1-5
CDR3: CASSPTGTNQPQHF
DNA: TGCGCCAGCAGCCCTACAGGGACGAATCAGCCCCAGCATTTT

size: NA
V: TRBV7-3
D: NA
J: TRBJ2-5
CDR3: CASSPTGAQETQYF
DNA: TGTGCCAGCAGCCCCACAGGCGCCCAAGAGACCCAGTACTTC

size: NA
V: TRBV4-3
D: NA
J: TRBJ1-5
CDR3: CASSLLQGQPQHF
DNA: TGCGCCAGCAGCCTCCTACAGGGACAGCCCCAGCATTTT

size: few
V: TRBV5-1
D: NA
J: TRBJ1-5
CDR3: CASSRAGSKQPQHF
DNA: TGCGCCAGCAGCCGCGCAGGGTCCAAGCAGCCCCAGCATTTT

size: NA
V: TRBV4-2
D: TRBD1
J: TRBJ1-5
CDR3: CASSQDPGQGDYSNQPQHF
DNA: TGTGCCAGCAGCCAAGATCCCGGACAGGGGGATTATAGCAATCAGCCCCAGCATTTT